These 27 T cell receptor beta chains originate from one sample sequenced in a study of T-cell reconstitution after alpha-beta-depleted transplantation in children. Unique molecular identifiers were incorporated when the TCRbeta library was constructed. TCRdb passed the PCR reads through MiXCR, listing each CDR3 protein once. This table has 700,000 or so distinct CDR3 sequences, about an eighth appearing once. This specimen was PBMCs, taken before TCRalphabeta/CD19-depleted stem cell transplant. These receptors were taken from a girl aged 2 to 9 with congenital amegakaryocytic thrombocytopenia, due to receive a stem cell transplant.

This clonotype was detected a few times. The V call is TRBV12-3 or TRBV12-4, the J call TRBJ1-5; a possible D gene is TRBD1 (5 bases). With 3 bases removed from V and 2 bases from J, the gap between germline ends came to 11 bases. This CDR3 spans 15 amino acids. CDR3 sequence: CASSFRGVGNQPQHF. The CDR3 region has the DNA TGTGCCAGCAGTTTTAGAGGGGTGGGCAATCAGCCCCAGCATTTT.

V is TRBV29-1 and J is TRBJ2-1; D unresolved. Looked up from germline, CDR1 is SQVTM and CDR2 is ANQGSEA. The ends were cut back, 5 bases at V and 8 bases at J, with 16 bases in the middle. CDR3 size: 13 residues. CDR3 loop: CSVLLPSAHEQFF. The DNA of the CDR3 is TGCAGCGTTCTCCTCCCCTCTGCCCATGAGCAGTTCTTC.

The rearrangement joins TRBV9 to TRBJ1-1; D gene uncertain. The CDR3 is made up of 13 amino acids. Germline V CDR1 and CDR2: SGDLS, YYNGEE. The V and J ends lost 1 base and 3 bases respectively, with 7 bases between them. CDR3 nucleotide sequence: TGTGCCAGCAGCGTAAGCACATACACTGAAGCTTTCTTT. Protein: CASSVSTYTEAFF.

This clonotype was picked up one time. The chain employs TRBV7-6 and TRBJ2-7; D gene ambiguous. Trimming pared 10 bases from V and 2 bases from J, leaving 21 bases between. Germline V CDR1 and CDR2: SGHVS, FNYEAQ. The CDR3 totals 15 residues. In DNA form, the CDR3 reads TGTGCCACACAACGCCCCCGGCCTTTTACCTACGAGCAGTACTTC. Amino acids: CATQRPRPFTYEQYF.

This clonotype was observed many times. The genes are TRBV20-1 and TRBJ1-1; D is uncertain. V shed 6 bases and J shed 1 base, with 9 bases lying between them. Germline V lookup: CDR1 DFQATT, CDR2 SNEGSKA (reference sequence). The CDR3 has 12 residues. The CDR3 DNA is TGCAGTGCCAGCACCGCGAACACTGAAGCTTTCTTT. It specifies CSASTANTEAFF.

The chain has TRBV7-3 and TRBJ2-1, with a weak D call TRBD1 (6 bases). V was clipped by 2 bases and J by 1 base, with 12 bases between them. Germline V gives CDR1 SGHTA, CDR2 FQGTGA. This CDR3 contains 16 residues. The CDR3 spells CASSLVSTGSYNEQFF. The CDR3 coding sequence is TGTGCCAGCAGCTTAGTGTCGACAGGATCCTACAATGAGCAGTTCTTC.

The gene calls are TRBV6-1 and TRBJ2-7; no clear D gene. Germline CDR1 reads MNHNS; CDR2 reads SASEGT. The CDR3 is 15 residues long. Trimming cost V 2 bases and J 2 bases, with 13 bases left between them. CDR3: CASSELRDKPYEQYF. Here the CDR3 DNA reads TGTGCCAGCAGTGAATTACGTGACAAACCCTACGAGCAGTACTTC.

There are many counts of this clonotype. J is TRBJ2-4 and V is TRBV20-1; a weak D match, TRBD2 (5 bases). The CDR3 consists of 13 residues. Germline-derived CDR1 and CDR2 are DFQATT and SNEGSKA (reference sequence). The V end lost 2 bases, the J end lost 8 bases, and 13 bases lay between the germline ends. The CDR3 protein is CSARISGFDIQYF. In DNA form, the CDR3 reads TGCAGTGCTAGAATTTCGGGGTTTGACATTCAGTACTTC.

This chain connects TRBV7-9 to TRBJ2-1; TRBD1 matches at 8 bases. Looked up from germline, CDR1 is SEHNR and CDR2 is FQNEAQ (reference sequence). The CDR3 has 15 amino acids. V was clipped by 6 bases and J by 4 bases; unmatched bases: 8. The CDR3 DNA sequence: TGTGCCAGCAGTCTCCGGGACAGGTGTTACAATGAGCAGTTCTTC. Its translation: CASSLRDRCYNEQFF.

This clonotype was observed many times. This chain links TRBV12-3 or TRBV12-4 with TRBJ1-5, with D possibly being TRBD1 (6 bases). Between the trimmed V and J ends, which lost 4 bases and 5 bases, there was a span of 15 bases. The CDR3 is made up of 15 amino acids. The CDR3 protein is CASSSTGKADQPQHF. The CDR3 bases are TGTGCCAGCAGTTCTACAGGGAAGGCCGATCAGCCCCAGCATTTT.

The chain recombines TRBV20-1 with TRBJ1-2; D remains unclear. The CDR3 extends over 15 amino acids. V was trimmed by 6 bases and J by 3 bases, leaving 20 bases between them. The germline gives CDR1 DFQATT, CDR2 SNEGSKA (reference sequence). DNA for the CDR3: TGCAGTGCCGGCTCCATGGGCGGGGTAGACTATGGCTACACCTTC. Its protein product is CSAGSMGGVDYGYTF.

The chain joins TRBV5-5 to TRBJ2-2; 7 nucleotides align to TRBD1. The germline gives CDR1 SGHKS, CDR2 YYEKEE (reference sequence). The CDR3 totals 17 residues. V lost 5 bases and J lost 1; bases outside the gene matches: 11. The CDR3 DNA reads as TGTGCCAGCAGTCTTTGGGTCGCAGGGGGGAACACCGGGGAGCTGTTTTTT. It yields the protein CASSLWVAGGNTGELFF.

In this sample, this clonotype turned up once. A read error may account for a junction end that differs from germline. V and J are TRBV12-3 or TRBV12-4 and TRBJ2-2; TRBD2 might be the D (5 bases). CDR3 length: 13 residues. The CDR3 spells CASSFLVTGELLF. The DNA for the CDR3 is TGTGCCAGCAGTTTCCTGGTGACCGGGGAGCTGCTTTTT.

This clonotype was detected many times. The V call is TRBV10-3, the J call TRBJ1-2; 9 positions match TRBD1. Germline V CDR1 and CDR2: ENHRY, SYGVKD. The V and J ends lost 4 bases and 5 bases, in that order; junction bases with no gene match: 17. The CDR3 sequence is 18 residues long. CDR3 bases: TGTGCCATCAGTGGAGGTGGCCATACCGGGACAGGGTTGTATGGCTACACCTTC. It is translated as CAISGGGHTGTGLYGYTF.

The sample holds many counts of this clonotype. This rearrangement joins TRBV12-3 or TRBV12-4 to TRBJ2-1; 16 bases align to TRBD2. The CDR3 has 17 amino acids. V dropped 5 bases and J dropped 4; count of bases not matched to a gene: 5. DNA of the CDR3: TGTGCCAGCAGTGGGACTAGCGGGAGGGCCAATTACAATGAGCAGTTCTTC. Its translation is CASSGTSGRANYNEQFF.

The chain carries TRBV5-5 and TRBJ2-2, with D possibly called TRBD1 or TRBD2 (7 bases each). This CDR3 comprises 15 residues. With 5 bases removed from V and 6 bases from J, the gap between germline ends came to 17 bases. Germline loops: CDR1 SGHKS, CDR2 YYEKEE (reference sequence). As DNA, the CDR3 is TGTGCCAGCAGTCTCCGACAGGGACTATCCGGGGAGCTGTTTTTT. It specifies CASSLRQGLSGELFF.

This clonotype has a handful of counts. The chain joins TRBV7-9 to TRBJ2-7, with a possible D match to TRBD2 (5 bases). The CDR3 is 12 amino acids. V dropped 10 bases and J dropped 4 bases, with 14 bases sitting between them. Germline lookup yields CDR1 SEHNR and CDR2 FQNEAQ (reference sequence). The DNA for the CDR3 is TGTGCCACCGCTGTCAGAGGGTACGAGCAGTACTTC. Translated, it gives CATAVRGYEQYF.

V is TRBV20-1 and J is TRBJ2-7, with 8 nucleotides matching TRBD2. Germline V lookup: CDR1 DFQATT, CDR2 SNEGSKA (reference sequence). The trim removed 3 bases at V and 4 bases at J, leaving 5 bases unmatched. The CDR3 length is 13 residues. The DNA for the CDR3 is TGCAGTGCTAGGTATAGCGGGATGTACGAGCAGTACTTC. Its translation is CSARYSGMYEQYF.

There are many counts of this clonotype. The chain combines TRBV12-3 or TRBV12-4 with TRBJ1-2, with 8 bases fitting TRBD1. Losses at the gene ends were 3 bases for V and 5 bases for J; bases not matched to a gene: 2. The CDR3 is made up of 13 amino acids. The DNA of the CDR3 is TGTGCCAGCAGTTTGTACAGGGGGTATGGCTACACCTTC. It translates to CASSLYRGYGYTF.

This clonotype was seen more than once but under ten times. V is TRBV18 and J is TRBJ2-7; 7 bases are shared with TRBD2. The germline V gene has CDR1 KGHSH and CDR2 LQKENI. Unmatched junction bases numbered 9, after V lost 3 bases and J lost 7 bases. The CDR3 is 14 amino acids. Here the CDR3 reads CASSPPRTRTEQYF. The CDR3 DNA reads TGTGCCAGCTCACCGCCTAGGACTAGAACTGAGCAGTACTTC.

This clonotype was detected only a few times. This rearrangement joins TRBV10-2 to TRBJ1-2, with 9 bases fitting TRBD1. Germline loops: CDR1 WSHSY, CDR2 SAAADI. V shed 7 bases, J shed 3 bases, and the junction held 15 bases outside the gene matches. This CDR3 is 17 amino acids long. The chain's CDR3 is CASKGGTGQGVHYGYTF. CDR3 bases: TGCGCCAGCAAGGGAGGGACAGGGCAGGGTGTTCACTATGGCTACACCTTC.

The gene calls are TRBV5-1 and TRBJ2-1, with 9 nucleotides matching TRBD1. With V trimmed by 4 bases and J by 5 bases, 13 bases remained unmatched. This CDR3 has 17 residues. Germline CDR1 reads SGHRS; CDR2 reads YFSETQ. The CDR3 here is CASSKRTTGTGHNEQFF. CDR3 nucleotide sequence: TGCGCCAGCAGCAAAAGGACCACCGGGACAGGGCACAATGAGCAGTTCTTC.

This clonotype was found many times. The rearrangement uses TRBV7-2 and TRBJ2-7; D tentatively fits TRBD1 or TRBD2 (5 bases each). Germline V gives CDR1 SGHTA, CDR2 FQGNSA. The CDR3 is made up of 13 amino acids. V gave up 5 bases and J gave up 0 bases, with 8 bases separating them. Here the CDR3 reads CASSLGVSYEQYF. As DNA, the CDR3 is TGTGCCAGCAGCCTGGGGGTCTCCTACGAGCAGTACTTC. The variable domain in full, completed from reference TRBV7-2 and TRBJ2-7, reads GAGVSQSPSNKVTEKGKDVELRCDPISGHTALYWYRQSLGQGLEFLIYFQGNSAPDKSGLPSDRFSAERTGGSVSTLTIQRTQQEDSAVYLCASSLGVSYEQYFGPGTRLTVT.

V and J are TRBV20-1 and TRBJ2-7; D may correspond to TRBD1 or TRBD2 (6 bases each). The CDR3 contains 16 residues. V shed 0 bases and J shed 5 bases, with 20 bases lying between them. Germline CDR1 DFQATT, CDR2 SNEGSKA (reference sequence). DNA for the CDR3: TGCAGTGCTAGAGATTCCCAGGGATGGAGGGGGAACGAGCAGTACTTC. Its translation is CSARDSQGWRGNEQYF.

This clonotype was observed at least ten times. The V call is TRBV7-9, the J call TRBJ2-3; a weak D match, TRBD2 (6 bases). The CDR3 consists of 20 residues. Per germline, CDR1 SEHNR and CDR2 FQNEAQ (reference sequence). Trimming cost V 3 bases and J 4 bases, with 29 bases left between them. CDR3 nucleotides: TGTGCCAGCAGCTTGCGGTTCGTGGTGGTGTCCGGGAGTGGCGCAGATACGCAGTATTTT. This translates into CASSLRFVVVSGSGADTQYF.

The rearrangement joins TRBV27 to TRBJ2-3; D is ambiguous. Trimming stripped 5 bases from V and 2 bases from J, with 17 bases between. CDR1 and CDR2 (germline): MNHEY, SMNVEV (reference sequence). The CDR3 loop spans 16 amino acids. As DNA, the CDR3 is TGTGCCAGCAGTCCCATGCCTTGGGATATCACAGATACGCAGTATTTT. Protein product: CASSPMPWDITDTQYF.

Ten or more counts support this clonotype. This chain uses TRBV20-1 with TRBJ2-7, with TRBD1 matching 9 bases. V shed 5 bases, J shed 8 bases, and the junction held 10 bases outside the gene matches. The length of the CDR3 is 13 residues. The germline CDR1 and CDR2 sequences are DFQATT and SNEGSKA (reference sequence). CDR3: CSASSGTGFQQYF. For the CDR3, the DNA is TGCAGTGCTTCATCCGGGACAGGGTTTCAGCAGTACTTC.